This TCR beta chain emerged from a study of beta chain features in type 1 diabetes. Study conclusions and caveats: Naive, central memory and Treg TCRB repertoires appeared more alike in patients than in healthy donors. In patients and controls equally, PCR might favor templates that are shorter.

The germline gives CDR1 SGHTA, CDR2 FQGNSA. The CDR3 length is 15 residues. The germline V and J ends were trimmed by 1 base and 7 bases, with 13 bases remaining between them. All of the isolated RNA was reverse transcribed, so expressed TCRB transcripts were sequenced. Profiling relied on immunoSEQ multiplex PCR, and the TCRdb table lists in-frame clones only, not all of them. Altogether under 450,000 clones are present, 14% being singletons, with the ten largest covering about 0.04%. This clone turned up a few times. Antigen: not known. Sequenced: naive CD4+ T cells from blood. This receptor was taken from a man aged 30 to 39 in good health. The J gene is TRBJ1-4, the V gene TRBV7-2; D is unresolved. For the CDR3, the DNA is TGTGCCAGCAGCTTAGATCGGGGAATCCGTGAAAAACTGTTTTTT. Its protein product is CASSLDRGIREKLFF.